This TCR beta chain was captured in a study of cytomegalovirus exposure and HLA in healthy donors. General study results and limits: Reports indicate that TCR beta sequences accurately predicted the HLA-A and HLA-B alleles of most subjects. Serostatus for CMV was the only available immune exposure information.

A word on this clone: Its specificity is unknown.

In the PCR, 60 Vbeta and 13 Jbeta primers were used. Method: immunoSEQ multiplex PCR; TCRdb's copy keeps in-frame clones and lacks some. The data hold 97,000 or so clones, with around 68% observed a single time. Deletions cut 4 bases from V and 5 bases from J, with 14 bases between. The CDR3 has 14 residues. Germline V gene data show CDR1 as SEHNR and CDR2 as FQNEAQ (reference sequence). The sample was PBMCs. The clonotype originates from a man aged 50 to 60 in good health and CMV-seronegative. This sequence joins TRBV7-9 and TRBJ2-5, with a tentative D call TRBD2 (5 bases). This chain's CDR3 is CASSSHPSGETQYF. For the CDR3, the DNA is TGTGCCAGCAGCTCCCATCCTTCGGGGGAGACCCAGTACTTC.